A selection of T cell receptor beta chains follows, all from one sample in a study of regulatory and conventional T cells in breast cancer. TCRdb called the PCR reads again in MiXCR, with one record for every CDR3 protein. The table has about 1,100 distinct CDR3 sequences, around 28% seen once. The material sequenced was conventional T cells from blood. These receptors all stem from a female donor with breast cancer. Both conserved end residues are part of each CDR3. A D gene is named only where the DNA matches it firmly. Clone sizes are given selectively: once, few, many, or a class where the clone is expanded.

v_gene	j_gene	d_gene	abundance	CDR3nt	CDR3aa
TRBV5-1	TRBJ1-1	TRBD1	-	TGTGCCAGCAGCCCACCCGGGACAGGGGGCGGAGAGGCTTTCTTT	CASSPPGTGGGEAFF
TRBV18	TRBJ2-7	-	medium-sized	TGTGCCAGCTCACTCCTAAGGACAGCTTCCTACGAGCAGTACTTC	CASSLLRTASYEQYF
TRBV12-3/TRBV12-4	TRBJ1-5	-	large	TGTGCCAGCAGTTTAGATAAATGGGAGGGGTTACAGCCCCAGCATTTT	CASSLDKWEGLQPQHF
TRBV12-3/TRBV12-4	TRBJ2-1	-	large	TGTGCCAGCAGATCCTTTCAGGGGAAGGTTCGGAATGAGCAGTTCTTC	CASRSFQGKVRNEQFF
TRBV7-2	TRBJ1-3	-	medium-sized	TGTGCCAGCAGATTCCGAAGTGGAGGGGTCCCCTCTGGAAACACCATATATTTT	CASRFRSGGVPSGNTIYF
TRBV10-3	TRBJ1-5	TRBD1	large	TGTGCCATCAGTGCGGACAGGGGACTAAATCAGCCCCAGCATTTT	CAISADRGLNQPQHF
TRBV20-1	TRBJ1-1	-	medium-sized	TGCAGTGCTAGACCGGCCTATGAAGCTTTCTTT	CSARPAYEAFF
TRBV30	TRBJ2-1	TRBD1	once	TGTGCCTGGAGGCCGCCGACAGGGAGAACGTACAATGAGCAGTCCTTC	CAWRPPTGRTYNEQSF
TRBV20-1	TRBJ1-6	-	medium-sized	TGCAGTGCTAGACCTTTCTCTTACAGCAATTCACCCCTCCACTTT	CSARPFSYSNSPLHF
TRBV6-5	TRBJ2-3	TRBD2	-	TGTGCCAGCAGTTTCTACGGGATTCGGGGGGGCTCCTCAGATACGCAGTATTTT	CASSFYGIRGGSSDTQYF